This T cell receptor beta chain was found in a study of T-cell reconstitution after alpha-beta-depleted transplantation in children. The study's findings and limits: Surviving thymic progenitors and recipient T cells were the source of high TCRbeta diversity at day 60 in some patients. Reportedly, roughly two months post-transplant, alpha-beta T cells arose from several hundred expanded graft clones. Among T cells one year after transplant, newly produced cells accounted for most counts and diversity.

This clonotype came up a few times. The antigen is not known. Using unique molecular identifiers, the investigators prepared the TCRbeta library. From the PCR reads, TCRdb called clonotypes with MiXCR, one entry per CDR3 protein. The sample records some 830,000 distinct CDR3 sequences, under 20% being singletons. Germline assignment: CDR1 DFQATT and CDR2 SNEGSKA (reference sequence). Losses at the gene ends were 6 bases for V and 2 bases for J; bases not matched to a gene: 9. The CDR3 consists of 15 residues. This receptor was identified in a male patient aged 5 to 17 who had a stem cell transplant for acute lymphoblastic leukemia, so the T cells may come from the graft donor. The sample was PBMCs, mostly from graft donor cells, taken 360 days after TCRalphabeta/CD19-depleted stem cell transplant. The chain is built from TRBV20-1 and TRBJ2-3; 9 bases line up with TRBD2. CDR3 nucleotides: TGCAGTGCATCGTGGGCGGGAGGGCCCACAGATACGCAGTATTTT. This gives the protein CSASWAGGPTDTQYF.